The 20 T cell receptor beta chains listed next were all sequenced from one sample in a study of blood T cell repertoires in COVID-19. This table comes from immunoSEQ multiplex PCR, and its TCRdb copy is limited to in-frame clones, with some not included. Here the sample spans approximately 300,000 clones, approximately 90% being singletons. Source material: PBMCs or T cells enriched from blood (not recorded which). The receptors originated from a young woman who had recovered from COVID-19.

The chain links TRBV10-3 to TRBJ1-1; 8 bases match TRBD1. Germline CDR1 reads ENHRY; CDR2 reads SYGVKD. J was trimmed by 4 bases and V by 5 bases; bases with no gene match: 9. The CDR3 is 15 residues long. The CDR3 sequence is CAISLTGAAVTEAFF. CDR3 sequence (DNA): TGTGCCATCAGTTTGACAGGGGCGGCGGTCACTGAAGCTTTCTTT.

As for this clone: Other DNA sequences in this sample translate to the same CDR3. The chain couples TRBV27 to TRBJ1-6; D gene unclear. Deletions cut 5 bases from V and 0 bases from J, with 5 bases between. The CDR3 is 14 residues long. Germline V CDR1 and CDR2: MNHEY, SMNVEV (reference sequence). The CDR3 spells CASSPSSYNSPLHF. The CDR3 DNA is TGTGCCAGCAGTCCGAGCTCCTATAATTCACCCCTCCACTTT.

V gene TRBV5-1 combines with J gene TRBJ2-5; D is perhaps TRBD1 (6 bases). Deletions cut 6 bases from V and 4 bases from J, with 13 bases between. CDR1 is SGHRS, CDR2 YFSETQ, per germline. The CDR3 extends over 13 amino acids. CDR3 sequence (DNA): TGCGCCAGCAACCCCACAGGGATAGAGACCCAGTACTTC. This gives the protein CASNPTGIETQYF.

The chain recombines TRBV5-1 with TRBJ2-2; 8 bases line up with TRBD2. The V gene's germline CDR1 is SGHRS and CDR2 YFSETQ. CDR3 size: 15 residues. The V segment lost 4 bases and the J segment 8 bases; nucleotides outside the gene matches: 10. The CDR3 reads CASSPRGGLAGELFF. Written as DNA, the CDR3 is TGCGCCAGCAGCCCCCGGGGGGGCCTGGCGGGGGAGCTGTTTTTT.

The genes are TRBV19 and TRBJ1-1; 7 bases align to TRBD1. The CDR3 sequence is 12 residues long. Unmatched junction bases numbered 8, after V lost 11 bases and J lost 5 bases. Germline V gene lookup returns CDR1 LNHDA and CDR2 SQIVND (reference sequence). In DNA form, the CDR3 reads TGTGCCTCGGACAGGACAGGTACTGAAGCTTTCTTT. Translating gives CASDRTGTEAFF.

This chain links TRBV7-9 with TRBJ1-2; D not certain. V was cut by 2 bases and J by 6 bases, with 10 bases left in between. The germline gives CDR1 SEHNR, CDR2 FQNEAQ (reference sequence). The CDR3 runs to 13 residues. The CDR3 sequence: CASSLINGNGYTF. DNA of the CDR3: TGTGCCAGCAGCTTAATAAACGGGAATGGCTACACCTTC.

The count of this clone is one. The chain uses TRBV2 and TRBJ1-2; 7 nucleotides agree with TRBD1. The germline V gene has CDR1 SNHLY and CDR2 FYNNEI. The CDR3 is 13 residues long. V gave up 6 bases and J gave up 8 bases; unmatched junction bases: 9. In DNA form, the CDR3 reads TGTGCCAGCAGCGTCGACAGGGCCGACGGCTACACCTTC. Translated, it gives CASSVDRADGYTF.

The V gene is TRBV5-1, the J gene TRBJ1-4, with 10 bases aligning to TRBD1. V lost 4 bases, J lost 6 bases, and 6 bases stayed unmatched. The CDR3 is 15 amino acids. Germline CDR1 reads SGHRS; CDR2 reads YFSETQ. This CDR3 is CASSARQGADEKLFF. The CDR3 DNA reads TGCGCCAGCAGCGCACGACAGGGGGCTGATGAAAAACTGTTTTTT.

The rearrangement links TRBV6-2 or TRBV6-3 to TRBJ2-2, with 7 bases identical to TRBD1. Germline-derived CDR1 and CDR2 are MNHEY and SVGEGT. This CDR3 is built from 18 residues. Trimming at V came to 2 bases and at J to 3 bases, leaving 12 bases not matched to a gene. CDR3 loop: CASSYEGSRDRYTGELFF. CDR3 nucleotide sequence: TGTGCCAGCAGTTACGAAGGCTCTCGGGACAGATACACCGGGGAGCTGTTTTTT.

This chain uses TRBV5-1 with TRBJ1-2; TRBD1 aligns across 7 bases. Germline values: CDR1 SGHRS, CDR2 YFSETQ. Germline trimming cut 4 bases from V and 3 bases from J; bases unmatched to any gene: 9. The CDR3 has 15 residues. The CDR3 DNA sequence: TGCGCCAGCAGCATCAAAACAGGGGCGGACTATGGCTACACCTTC. This gives the protein CASSIKTGADYGYTF.

V gene TRBV2 combines with J gene TRBJ1-2, with TRBD1 as a possible D gene (6 bases). V lost 3 bases to trimming and J lost 4 bases, with 15 bases between them. Germline CDR1 is SNHLY and CDR2 is FYNNEI. The CDR3 extends over 15 amino acids. This chain's CDR3 is CASSEGAALPYGYTF. The CDR3 DNA is TGTGCCAGCAGTGAGGGGGCAGCCCTCCCCTATGGCTACACCTTC.

J is TRBJ1-1 and V is TRBV6-5, with D unclear. The CDR3 sequence is 13 residues long. Trimming took off 7 bases at V and 10 bases at J, with 19 bases between the two ends. Germline CDR1 and CDR2: MNHEY and SVGAGI. The CDR3 sequence is CASTKTGAVRAFF. CDR3 in DNA: TGTGCCAGCACCAAGACTGGAGCCGTGAGAGCTTTCTTT.

The chain employs TRBV4-2 and TRBJ2-3; 8 bases are a match to TRBD2. The CDR3 consists of 18 residues. V gave up 1 base and J gave up 2 bases; unmatched junction bases: 11. Germline V gives CDR1 LGHNA, CDR2 YNFKEQ. DNA of the CDR3: TGTGCCAGCAGCCAAGGAGGGACTAGACTTATACCCACAGATACGCAGTATTTT. Its translation: CASSQGGTRLIPTDTQYF.

This rearrangement joins TRBV28 to TRBJ2-7; perhaps TRBD1 as D (5 bases). The CDR3 totals 11 residues. From germline, CDR1 is MDHEN and CDR2 SYDVKM. Trimming shortened V by 10 bases and J by 5 bases, and 12 bases separated the two germline ends. In DNA form, the CDR3 reads TGTGCCACCAACACAGGCCACGAGCAGTACTTC. Translation gives CATNTGHEQYF.

The chain recombines TRBV7-6 with TRBJ1-4, with a possible D match to TRBD1 (6 bases). The ends were cut back, 4 bases at V and 0 bases at J, with 9 bases in the middle. In germline, CDR1 is SGHVS, CDR2 FNYEAQ. CDR3 length equals 15 residues. As DNA, the CDR3 is TGTGCCAGCAGCTATAGACAGGCAACTAATGAAAAACTGTTTTTT. Translating it yields CASSYRQATNEKLFF.

CDR3 DNA: TGTGCCAGCAGTTTGTCACAGTTGACTGAAGCTTTCTTT. Its translation is CASSLSQLTEAFF. The chain combines TRBV12-3 or TRBV12-4 with TRBJ1-1; the D is unclear. The V end was cut by 3 bases, the J end by 5 bases, with 10 bases between. CDR3 length equals 13 residues.

V and J are TRBV4-3 and TRBJ2-7, with D perhaps TRBD2 (6 bases). CDR1 LGHNA and CDR2 YSLEER come from the germline V gene. This CDR3 is built from 15 residues. Trimming cost V 2 bases and J 3 bases, with 14 bases left between them. Here the CDR3 DNA reads TGCGCCAGCAGCCAAACGGGCCTCGGGAGCTACGAGCAGTACTTC. It specifies CASSQTGLGSYEQYF.

The chain uses TRBV7-9 and TRBJ2-1; perhaps TRBD1 as D (5 bases). The V gene lost 10 bases and the J gene lost 8 bases, with 12 bases spanning the gap. This CDR3 has 11 residues. CDR1 and CDR2 from the germline V gene are SEHNR and FQNEAQ (reference sequence). The CDR3 DNA reads as TGTGCCATCCATGGGGCGGATGAGCAGTTCTTC. Translation gives CAIHGADEQFF.

This rearrangement joins TRBV4-3 to TRBJ2-1; TRBD1 might be the D (6 bases). Trimming removed 7 bases at V and 7 bases at J, with 14 bases between. The CDR3 is made up of 13 amino acids. From germline, CDR1 is LGHNA and CDR2 YSLEER. The CDR3 is CASTRARGNEQFF. The CDR3 DNA reads TGCGCCAGCACCAGGGCTAGGGGGAATGAGCAGTTCTTC.

This sequence joins TRBV7-3 and TRBJ2-1; 10 bases are shared with TRBD2. Germline CDR1 reads SGHTA; CDR2 reads FQGTGA. Losses at the gene ends were 5 bases for V and 5 bases for J; bases not matched to a gene: 9. The CDR3 runs to 16 residues. The chain's CDR3 is CASSRALAGVNNEQFF. DNA for the CDR3: TGTGCCAGCAGCCGAGCCCTAGCGGGGGTCAACAATGAGCAGTTCTTC. Together with reference TRBV7-3 and TRBJ2-1, the CDR3 gives the full variable domain: GAGVSQTPSNKVTEKGKYVELRCDPISGHTALYWYRQSLGQGPEFLIYFQGTGAADDSGLPNDRFFAVRPEGSVSTLKIQRTERGDSAVYLCASSRALAGVNNEQFFGPGTRLTVL.